This T cell receptor (beta chain) was identified during a study of CD8+ T cells in alopecia areata. Overall study context: The drug, tofacitinib, lasted 6 to 18 months, followed by 6 months off drug. General study points: Alopecia totalis/universalis scalp especially showed more expanded CD8+ clones than normal scalp. Besides other cells, scalp samples also yield sequences of resident alphabeta T cells from normal skin.

After isolation, RNA underwent reverse transcription to generate cDNA as the sequencing template. TCRdb keeps only in-frame clones here, not all; method: immunoSEQ multiplex PCR. The sample gives some 180,000 clones, 50% to 70% of which show up once; 1.5% to 2% is in the top ten. A FACSAria was used to sort CD4+ and CD8+ T cells. These cells came from PBMCs. In germline, CDR1 is SGHAT, CDR2 FQNNGV. V was cut by 5 bases and J by 3 bases, with 11 bases left in between. The CDR3 length is 14 residues. Of note for this clone: Its matching antigen is unknown.

The sequenced sample was CD4+ T cells sorted from blood, obtained at week 0. This rearrangement joins TRBV11-2 to TRBJ1-5, with unresolved D. The sequence was collected from a human donor with alopecia areata. The CDR3 reads CASSDPGSNQPQHF. The CDR3 nucleotides are TGTGCCAGCAGCGATCCGGGGTCCAATCAGCCCCAGCATTTT.